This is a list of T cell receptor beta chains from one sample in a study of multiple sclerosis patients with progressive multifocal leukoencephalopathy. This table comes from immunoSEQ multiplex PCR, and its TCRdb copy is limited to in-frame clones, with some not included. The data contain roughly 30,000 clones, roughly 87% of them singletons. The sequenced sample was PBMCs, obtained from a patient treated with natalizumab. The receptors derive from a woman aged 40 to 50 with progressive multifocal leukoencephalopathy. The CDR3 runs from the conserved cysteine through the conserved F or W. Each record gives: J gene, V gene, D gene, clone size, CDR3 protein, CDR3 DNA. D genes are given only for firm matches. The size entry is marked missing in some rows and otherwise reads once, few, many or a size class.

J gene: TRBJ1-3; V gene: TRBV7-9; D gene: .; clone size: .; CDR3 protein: CASSSGGTLSGNTIYF; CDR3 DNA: TGTGCCAGCAGCTCGGGAGGGACACTCTCTGGAAACACCATATATTTT
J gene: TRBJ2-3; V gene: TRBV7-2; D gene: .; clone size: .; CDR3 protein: CASSNRGSGGLDTQYF; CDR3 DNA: TGTGCCAGCAGCAACCGGGGCTCCGGCGGGCTCGATACGCAGTATTTT
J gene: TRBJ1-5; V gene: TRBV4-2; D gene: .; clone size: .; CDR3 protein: CASSQVGRGPNQPQHF; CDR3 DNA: TGTGCCAGCAGCCAAGTGGGCCGGGGCCCCAATCAGCCCCAGCATTTT
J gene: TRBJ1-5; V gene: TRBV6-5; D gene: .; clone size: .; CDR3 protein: CAAAPHPGQPQHF; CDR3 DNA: TGTGCCGCCGCACCCCACCCGGGGCAGCCCCAGCATTTT
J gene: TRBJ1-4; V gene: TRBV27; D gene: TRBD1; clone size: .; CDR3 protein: CASSRTGGNEKLFF; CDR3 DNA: TGTGCCAGCAGCAGGACAGGGGGGAATGAAAAACTGTTTTTT
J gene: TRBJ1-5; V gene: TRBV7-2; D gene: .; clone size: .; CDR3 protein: CASSLIGGDRSQPQHF; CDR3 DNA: TGTGCCAGCAGCTTAATCGGTGGGGACCGGAGTCAGCCCCAGCATTTT
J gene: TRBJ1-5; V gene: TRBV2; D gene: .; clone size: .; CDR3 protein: CASSVYRDVQPQHF; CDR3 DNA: TGTGCCAGCAGTGTCTACAGGGACGTACAGCCCCAGCACTTT
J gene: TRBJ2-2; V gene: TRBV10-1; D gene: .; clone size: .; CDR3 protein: CALRDLSSGELFF; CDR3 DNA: TGCGCCCTCCGGGATCTCTCAAGTGGGGAGCTGTTTTTT
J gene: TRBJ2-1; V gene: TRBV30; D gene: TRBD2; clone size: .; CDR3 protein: CAWSERTSGRAGEQFF; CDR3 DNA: TGTGCCTGGAGTGAGAGGACTAGCGGGAGGGCGGGGGAGCAGTTCTTC
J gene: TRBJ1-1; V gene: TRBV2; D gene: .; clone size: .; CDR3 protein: CASSKEERTEAFF; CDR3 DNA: TGTGCCAGCAGCAAAGAGGAGAGAACTGAAGCTTTCTTT
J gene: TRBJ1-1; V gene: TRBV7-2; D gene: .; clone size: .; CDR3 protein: CASSLYREAFF; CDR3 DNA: TGTGCCAGCAGCTTATATCGTGAAGCTTTCTTT
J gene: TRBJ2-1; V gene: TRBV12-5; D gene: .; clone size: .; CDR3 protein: CASGLVTAVSSYNEQFF; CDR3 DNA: TGTGCTAGTGGTTTGGTAACGGCAGTAAGCTCCTACAATGAGCAGTTCTTC
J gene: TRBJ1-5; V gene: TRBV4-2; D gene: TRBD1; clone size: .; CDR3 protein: CASSPGTGEKANQPQHF; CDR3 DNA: TGTGCCAGCAGCCCTGGAACAGGGGAGAAGGCCAATCAGCCCCAGCATTTT
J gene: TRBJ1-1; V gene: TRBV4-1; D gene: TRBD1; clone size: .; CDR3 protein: CASSQVRGQVTEAFF; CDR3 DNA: TGCGCCAGCAGCCAAGTCAGGGGGCAGGTCACTGAAGCTTTCTTT
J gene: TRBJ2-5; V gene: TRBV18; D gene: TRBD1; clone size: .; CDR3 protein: CASSPPQGSETQYF; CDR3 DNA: TGTGCCAGCTCACCACCACAGGGGTCAGAGACCCAGTACTTC
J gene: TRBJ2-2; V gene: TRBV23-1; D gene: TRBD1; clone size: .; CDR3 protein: CASSQPTGWNTGELFF; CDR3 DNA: TGCGCCAGCAGTCAACCGACAGGGTGGAACACCGGGGAGCTGTTTTTT
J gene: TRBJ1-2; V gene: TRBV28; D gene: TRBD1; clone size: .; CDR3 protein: CASSFLGQGYGYTF; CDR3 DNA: TGTGCCAGCAGTTTCCTTGGACAGGGATATGGCTACACCTTC
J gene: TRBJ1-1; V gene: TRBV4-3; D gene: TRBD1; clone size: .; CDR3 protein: CASSQDRTGPEAFF; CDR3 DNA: TGCGCCAGCAGCCAAGATAGGACAGGTCCTGAAGCTTTCTTT
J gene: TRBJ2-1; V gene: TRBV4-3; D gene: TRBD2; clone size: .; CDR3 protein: CASSQTSGGYNEQFF; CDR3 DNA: TGCGCCAGCAGCCAAACTAGCGGGGGGTACAATGAGCAGTTCTTC
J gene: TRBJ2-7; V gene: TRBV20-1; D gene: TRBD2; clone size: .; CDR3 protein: CSARDYLAQYF; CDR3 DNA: TGCAGTGCACGGGACTACCTGGCGCAGTACTTC
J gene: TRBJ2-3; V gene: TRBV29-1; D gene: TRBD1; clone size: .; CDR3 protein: CSGAQGAHSTDTQYF; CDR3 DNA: TGCAGCGGAGCCCAGGGGGCCCATAGCACAGATACGCAGTATTTT
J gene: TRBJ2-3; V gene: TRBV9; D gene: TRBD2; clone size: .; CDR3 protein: CASSVVPFGTSGGLATQYF; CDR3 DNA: TGTGCCAGCAGCGTAGTCCCTTTTGGGACTAGCGGGGGGCTGGCTACGCAGTATTTT
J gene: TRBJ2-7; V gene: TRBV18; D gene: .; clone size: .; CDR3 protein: CASSPGAGGSEQYF; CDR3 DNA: TGTGCCAGCTCACCAGGTGCAGGGGGGTCCGAGCAGTACTTC
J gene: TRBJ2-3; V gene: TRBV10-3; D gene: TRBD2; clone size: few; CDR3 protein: CATGLAGDGADTQYF; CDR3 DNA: TGTGCCACAGGCCTGGCGGGAGATGGGGCAGATACGCAGTATTTT
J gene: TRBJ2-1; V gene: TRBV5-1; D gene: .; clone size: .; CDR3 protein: CASSLLSGVSSYNEQFF; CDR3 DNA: TGCGCCAGCAGCCTCTTATCAGGGGTTAGCTCCTACAATGAGCAGTTCTTC
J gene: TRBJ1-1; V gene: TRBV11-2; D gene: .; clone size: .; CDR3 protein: CASSLKRLNTEAFF; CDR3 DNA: TGTGCCAGCAGCTTGAAGCGACTGAACACTGAAGCTTTCTTT
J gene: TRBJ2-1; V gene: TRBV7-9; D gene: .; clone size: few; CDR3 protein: CASSPTEGGEQFF; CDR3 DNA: TGTGCCAGCAGCCCTACGGAGGGAGGTGAGCAGTTCTTC
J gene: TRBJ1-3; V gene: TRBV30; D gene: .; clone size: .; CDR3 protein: CAWGSMGGQVIYF; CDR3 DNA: TGTGCCTGGGGGAGTATGGGGGGCCAGGTCATATATTTT
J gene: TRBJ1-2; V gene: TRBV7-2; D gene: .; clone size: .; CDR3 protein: CASSLAFHETYGYTF; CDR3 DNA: TGTGCCAGCAGCTTAGCGTTCCACGAGACCTATGGCTACACCTTC
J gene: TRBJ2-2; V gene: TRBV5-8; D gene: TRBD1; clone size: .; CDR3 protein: CASSTPGQGVTGELFF; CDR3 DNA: TGTGCCAGCAGCACCCCGGGACAGGGAGTGACCGGGGAGCTGTTTTTT
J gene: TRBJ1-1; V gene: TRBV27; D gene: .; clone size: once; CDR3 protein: CASSLIQAGTTEAFF; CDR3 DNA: TGTGCCAGCAGTTTGATCCAGGCTGGAACCACTGAAGCTTTCTTT
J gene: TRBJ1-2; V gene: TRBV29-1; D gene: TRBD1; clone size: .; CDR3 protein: CSVDNPAGGYGYTF; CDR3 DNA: TGCAGCGTTGATAATCCGGCAGGGGGCTATGGCTACACCTTC
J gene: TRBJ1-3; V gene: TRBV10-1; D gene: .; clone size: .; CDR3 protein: CASSDGPGNTIYF; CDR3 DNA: TGCGCCAGCAGTGATGGGCCTGGAAACACCATATATTTT
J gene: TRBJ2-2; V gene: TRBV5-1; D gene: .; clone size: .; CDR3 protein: CASSLVAGPNTGELFF; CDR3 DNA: TGCGCCAGCAGCTTGGTGGCGGGTCCGAACACCGGGGAGCTGTTTTTT
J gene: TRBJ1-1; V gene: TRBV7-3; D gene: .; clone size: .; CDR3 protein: CASSRSGGLTEAFF; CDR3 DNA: TGTGCCAGCAGCCGATCTGGGGGGCTGACTGAAGCTTTCTTT
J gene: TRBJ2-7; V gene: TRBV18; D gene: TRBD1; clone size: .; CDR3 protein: CASSLDRYEQYF; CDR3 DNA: TGTGCCAGCTCACTGGACAGGTACGAGCAGTACTTC
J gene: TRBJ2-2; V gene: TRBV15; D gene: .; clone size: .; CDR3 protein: CATSRGTENTGELFF; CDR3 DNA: TGTGCCACCAGCAGAGGGACAGAGAACACCGGGGAGCTGTTTTTT
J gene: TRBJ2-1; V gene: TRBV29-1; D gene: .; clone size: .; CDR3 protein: CSVDGTHYNEQFF; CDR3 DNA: TGCAGCGTTGACGGGACACACTACAATGAGCAGTTCTTC
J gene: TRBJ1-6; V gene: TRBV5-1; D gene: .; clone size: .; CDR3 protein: CASSLEGANNSPLHF; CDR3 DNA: TGCGCCAGCAGCTTGGAAGGGGCCAATAATTCACCCCTCCACTTT
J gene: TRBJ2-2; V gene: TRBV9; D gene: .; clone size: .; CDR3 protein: CASSVGHVNTGELFF; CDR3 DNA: TGTGCCAGCAGCGTAGGCCACGTTAACACCGGGGAGCTGTTTTTT
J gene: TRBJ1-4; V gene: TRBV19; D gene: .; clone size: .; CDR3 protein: CASSIGQRSNEKLFF; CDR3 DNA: TGTGCCAGTAGTATCGGACAGCGCTCTAATGAAAAACTGTTTTTT
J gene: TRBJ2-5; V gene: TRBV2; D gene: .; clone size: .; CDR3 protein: CASSDWGSGTQYF; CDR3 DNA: TGTGCCAGCAGTGACTGGGGCTCCGGGACCCAGTACTTC
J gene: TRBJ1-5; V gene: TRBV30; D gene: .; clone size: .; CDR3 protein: CAWSGTAGGGQPQHF; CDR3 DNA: TGTGCCTGGAGTGGAACCGCAGGAGGCGGTCAGCCCCAGCATTTT
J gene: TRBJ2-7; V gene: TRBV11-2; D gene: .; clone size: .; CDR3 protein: CASSFYRAAYEQYF; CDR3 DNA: TGTGCCAGCAGCTTTTACCGGGCCGCCTACGAGCAGTACTTC